This T cell receptor beta chain was recorded in a study of CD8+ T cells in alopecia areata (dated by TCRdb to 2016 to 2019). As for the study more broadly: The treated patients, all with moderate-to-severe alopecia areata, were enrolled in an open-label pilot trial of oral tofacitinib given at 5 to 10 mg twice daily. RNA came from the PAXgene miRNA kit for fixed scalp, the miRNeasy kit for PBMCs, and the RNeasy kit for mouse skin. Scalp clonality was compared among normal scalp (n=4), patchy alopecia areata scalp (n=8), and alopecia totalis/universalis scalp (n=8). In treated patients, disease severity was measured using the SALT score, which gives the percentage of scalp surface area affected. Tofacitinib was administered for 6 to 18 months, and 6 months of follow-up off drug were then conducted to assess delayed response and recurrence. Tofacitinib-treated patients had biopsies at baseline and at 4 and 24 weeks of treatment, with a later scalp biopsy in several patients. The study used high-throughput TCRbeta sequencing to examine T cell clonal expansion in alopecia areata, in both the C3H/HeJ mouse model and human patients. Scalp tissue and sorted CD4+ and CD8+ peripheral blood T cells from patchy and totalis/universalis alopecia areata patients and from healthy controls were covered by human TCRbeta sequencing. TCRbeta CDR3 regions were amplified by immunoSEQ multiplex PCR using 35 Vbeta forward and 13 Jbeta reverse primers.

Broader findings and caveats from the paper: During tofacitinib treatment, many expanded lesional clones stuck around in both scalp and blood, and this persistence may partly explain why relapse happens after treatment is stopped. Because the treated cohort was small and had just a single nonresponder, larger studies are needed to establish links between baseline CD8+ expansion and response. TCR sequences shared between patients were less clear than in mice, possibly partly because of HLA diversity in the patient population. Scalp clonality and the number of expanded CD8+ clones among the top 100 scalp clones were significantly decreased by tofacitinib. Lesional scalp, especially in alopecia totalis/universalis, showed higher clonality and more expanded CD8+ clones than normal scalp, suggesting antigenic drive. Resident alphabeta T cells in normal human skin are also sequenced, complicating scalp TCR repertoire analysis, unlike mouse skin dominated by gammadelta T cells.

The CDR3 spans 14 residues, from the cysteine through the phenylalanine. The CDR3 DNA has 42 bases and is translated from base 1. Between the V and J ends, shortened by 0 bases and 2 bases respectively, the junction contains 6 bases. The germline V gene yields SGHDN for CDR1 and FVKESK for CDR2. Library method: the immunoSEQ multiplex PCR assay. To provide template for TCR sequencing, every sample had RNA extracted and reverse transcribed into cDNA. SuperScript III was used to make first-strand cDNA, primed with a 2:1 mix of oligo-dT and random hexamers. Amplification bias was assessed with a synthetic immune receptor repertoire, and residual bias was removed computationally. The original pipeline was this. Raw reads were preprocessed for error removal, and CDR3 was defined according to IMGT conventions as running from the conserved cysteine to phenylalanine. Clonality was calculated as 1 minus Shannon entropy normalized by log2 of the number of productive unique TCRs. Whether each scalp clone was CD4 or CD8 was inferred by checking scalp TCRbeta sequences against the CD4 and CD8 repertoires from sorted blood. TCRdb provides this immuneACCESS table in a form limited to in-frame rearrangements. Some clones are lacking; in checked studies, under half of them reflect an unresolved V gene, and why the rest are absent is not known. V, J and clone size derive from that table, while D and trimming were established from the DNA sequence. The sample contains approximately 180,000 clones, about 53% of them found a single time. The leading ten clones occupy 10% to 14% of the sample.

The label giving this sample's time point can be read as: 20 to 30 weeks on oral tofacitinib. The treatment or condition label for this specimen denotes: oral pan-JAK inhibitor, 5-10 mg twice daily. From alopecia areata patients, peripheral blood was collected along with lesional scalp punch biopsies. PBMCs were separated by density centrifugation and stained for CD3, CD4 and CD8, after which CD4+ and CD8+ T cells were sorted on a FACSAria. This clone was seen more than once but under ten times. There is no known antigen for this receptor. Nothing much larger sits one base from this clone, and base qualities are not available.

The chain is encoded by TRBV14 joined to TRBJ2-3, with no confident D gene call. The sequences come from CD8+ T cells sorted from blood, collected at week 24, from a patient treated with tofacitinib. The sequence was collected from a human donor with alopecia areata. The CDR3 sequence is CASSQESFTDTQYF. The DNA sequence follows: TGTGCCAGCAGCCAAGAGTCCTTCACAGATACGCAGTATTTT.